The 18 T cell receptor beta chains given below trace back to one sample, sequenced in a study of beta chain features in type 1 diabetes. The study, taken as a whole, reports: All four CD4+ subsets of Type 1 diabetes patients contained TCRB CDR3s that were moderately but significantly shorter.

Of the isolated RNA, all was reverse transcribed, and so the sequenced material was expressed TCRB transcripts. Data came from immunoSEQ multiplex PCR; TCRdb stores just in-frame clones and leaves some out. The sample carries 500,000 to 650,000 clones, around 12% recorded once. The antigens of these receptors remain unknown. The sequenced sample was naive CD4+ T cells from blood. The receptor source for this set is a man aged 25 to 45 with type 1 diabetes.

This clone was detected a few times. The V and J genes are TRBV6-5 and TRBJ1-2; tentative D call: TRBD1 (5 bases). This CDR3 has 16 residues. Germline CDR1 reads MNHEY; CDR2 reads SVGAGI. V was cut by 0 bases and J by 2 bases, with 13 bases left in between. The CDR3 spells CASSYSKGRANYGYTF. CDR3 bases: TGTGCCAGCAGTTACTCGAAGGGGAGGGCCAACTATGGCTACACCTTC.

This clone has only a few counts. The V and J genes are TRBV5-7 and TRBJ1-4; D unresolved. TRBV5-7 carries the ORF label, with uncertain function. The CDR3 contains 13 residues. Trimming left V 0 bases short and J 5 bases short, with 5 bases between. The CDR3 DNA reads TGTGCCAGCAGCTTGGAAATCAATGAAAAACTGTTTTTT. This codes for CASSLEINEKLFF.

The chain couples TRBV9 to TRBJ2-3; a weak D match, TRBD1 (6 bases). The CDR3 covers 15 residues. Germline V gene sequence: CDR1 SGDLS, CDR2 YYNGEE. V was shortened by 4 bases and J by 6 bases, with 18 bases between the two germline ends. For the CDR3, the DNA is TGTGCCAGCAGCCTTCAGGGGCCAGTGTACGATACGCAGTATTTT. Amino acids: CASSLQGPVYDTQYF.

The table lists this clone with a few counts. The chain employs TRBV14 and TRBJ2-7; D is perhaps TRBD1 (6 bases). Germline CDR1 SGHDN, CDR2 FVKESK. This CDR3 spans 15 amino acids. V lost 1 base to trimming and J lost 4 bases, with 14 bases between them. CDR3 coding DNA: TGTGCCAGCAGCCAAGTACGGGACATCGGTTACGAGCAGTACTTC. Its protein product is CASSQVRDIGYEQYF.

J is TRBJ2-5 and V is TRBV28; D possibly matches TRBD1 or TRBD2 (5 bases each). The CDR3 totals 14 residues. The V gene lost 2 bases and the J gene lost 4 bases, with 11 bases spanning the gap. Germline CDR1 is MDHEN and CDR2 is SYDVKM. The CDR3 protein is CASSLRGGGETQYF. The CDR3 bases are TGTGCCAGCAGTTTAAGAGGTGGGGGAGAGACCCAGTACTTC.

The V and J genes are TRBV28 and TRBJ2-1; D possibly matches TRBD1 or TRBD2 (7 bases each). CDR1 and CDR2 from the germline V gene are MDHEN and SYDVKM. This CDR3 contains 17 residues. V shed 5 bases and J shed 3 bases, with 20 bases lying between them. In DNA, the CDR3 is TGTGCCAGCAGTCCTCCCCAGGGGGGGTTACACTACAATGAGCAGTTCTTC. Its protein product is CASSPPQGGLHYNEQFF.

This clone was counted only a few times. The chain has TRBV7-8 and TRBJ1-6; 7 positions match TRBD1. Germline CDR1 reads SGHVS; CDR2 reads FQNEAQ. The CDR3 covers 16 residues. V gave up 0 bases and J gave up 4 bases; unmatched junction bases: 3. CDR3 loop: CASSLARGRYNSPLHF. CDR3 nucleotide sequence: TGTGCCAGCAGCTTAGCGAGGGGGCGATATAATTCACCCCTCCACTTT.

This clone was seen only a few times. The rearrangement uses TRBV11-3 and TRBJ1-2, with a tentative D call TRBD1 (6 bases). The CDR3 length is 13 residues. V was cut by 1 base and J by 13 bases, with 16 bases left in between. Germline CDR1 and CDR2: SGHNT and YENEEA. The CDR3 spells CASSLVRQGTCTF. The CDR3 bases are TGTGCCAGCAGCTTAGTCCGCCAGGGGACCTGCACCTTC.

V is TRBV7-2 and J is TRBJ2-1; D is perhaps TRBD1 (6 bases). Trimming cost V 1 base and J 5 bases, with 9 bases left between them. This CDR3 contains 14 residues. Germline CDR1 is SGHTA and CDR2 is FQGNSA. CDR3 region: CASSLVDRNNEQFF. In DNA, the CDR3 is TGTGCCAGCAGCTTAGTGGACAGAAACAATGAGCAGTTCTTC.

This clone showed up just a few times. The chain couples TRBV7-2 to TRBJ2-3, with 9 positions matching TRBD2. CDR3 length: 15 residues. From germline, CDR1 is SGHTA and CDR2 FQGNSA. The V and J ends lost 5 bases and 5 bases, in that order; junction bases with no gene match: 8. This CDR3 reads CASSPRGLARDTQYF. DNA for the CDR3: TGTGCCAGCAGCCCAAGGGGACTAGCCCGAGATACGCAGTATTTT.

The chain carries TRBV18 and TRBJ1-3; D uncertain. Germline V gene lookup returns CDR1 KGHSH and CDR2 LQKENI. The CDR3 extends over 14 amino acids. V lost 2 bases and J 4 bases, leaving 9 bases between the germline ends. The CDR3 protein is CASSPGQQGNTIYF. CDR3 bases: TGTGCCAGCTCACCAGGGCAACAAGGAAACACCATATATTTT.

V and J are TRBV28 and TRBJ2-5; D is uncertain. The CDR3 length is 11 residues. The V end lost 3 bases, the J end lost 5 bases, and 4 bases lay between the germline ends. Germline V CDR1 and CDR2: MDHEN, SYDVKM. CDR3 region: CASSFWETQYF. CDR3 DNA sequence: TGTGCCAGCAGTTTTTGGGAGACCCAGTACTTC.

This clone showed up just a few times. The DNA of the CDR3 is TGTGCCTGGAGCGCGAGTTACGATACGCAGTATTTT. Residues: CAWSASYDTQYF. The chain uses TRBV30 and TRBJ2-3, with D uncertain. V lost 3 bases and J 6 bases, leaving 10 bases between the germline ends. Germline-derived CDR1 and CDR2 are GTSNPN and SVGIG (reference sequence). This CDR3 region has 12 residues.

The V and J genes are TRBV9 and TRBJ2-2; no definite D call. Trimming pared 7 bases from V and 3 bases from J, leaving 13 bases between. The CDR3 is 14 amino acids. Germline-derived CDR1 and CDR2 are SGDLS and YYNGEE. The CDR3 bases are TGTGCCAGCCTACGGAAAGACTACACCGGGGAGCTGTTTTTT. Amino acid sequence: CASLRKDYTGELFF.

This rearrangement joins TRBV21-1 to TRBJ2-7. TRBV21-1 is deemed a pseudogene. The CDR3 is 16 residues long. The CDR3 nucleotides read TGTGCCAGCAGCAAAGCGCTTGGTCCGGGGGCGTACGAGCAGTACTTC. Protein sequence: CASSKALGPGAYEQYF.

The V and J genes are TRBV29-1 and TRBJ2-1, with 15 bases that match TRBD2. This CDR3 comprises 15 residues. Germline assignment: CDR1 SQVTM and CDR2 ANQGSEA. V lost 7 bases to trimming and J lost 8 bases; unmatched junction nucleotides: 9. The CDR3 loop is CSDLRTSGGVYEQFF. Here the CDR3 DNA reads TGCAGCGACCTTCGGACTAGCGGGGGGGTATATGAGCAGTTCTTC.

V and J are TRBV7-9 and TRBJ2-1, with a weak D call TRBD2 (6 bases). The V gene's germline CDR1 is SEHNR and CDR2 FQNEAQ (reference sequence). Trimming took 5 bases from V and 4 from J, leaving 12 bases between them. The CDR3 extends over 14 amino acids. The CDR3 region has the DNA TGTGCCAGCAGCCCATCCAGCGGGTACAATGAGCAGTTCTTC. As protein: CASSPSSGYNEQFF. Together with reference TRBV7-9 and TRBJ2-1, the CDR3 gives the full variable domain: DTGVSQNPRHKITKRGQNVTFRCDPISEHNRLYWYRQTLGQGPEFLTYFQNEAQLEKSRLLSDRFSAERPKGSFSTLEIQRTEQGDSAMYLCASSPSSGYNEQFFGPGTRLTVL.

This clone was picked up a small number of times. The CDR3 carries no conserved terminal phenylalanine or tryptophan, so it likely arises from a read error. The DNA is left out, because the CDR3 cannot be placed on it with certainty; the CDR3 is given as TCRdb lists it. The J gene is TRBJ1-2, the V gene TRBV19. CDR1 is LNHDA, CDR2 SQIVND, per germline (reference sequence). Counting both end residues, the CDR3 totals 12 amino acids. CDR3 sequence reads: CASSPTQSWLHL.